These T cell receptor beta chains were read from a single sample in a study of blood T cell repertoires in COVID-19. Some clones are missing from TCRdb's copy, which holds only in-frame ones; the method was immunoSEQ multiplex PCR. This sample has a few hundred thousand clones; 75% to 90% occur once, and the top ten carry about 4.7%. Sequenced sample: PBMCs or T cells enriched from blood (not recorded which). The receptors derive from a woman between 25 and 40 years old who had been exposed to COVID-19. Both conserved end residues are trimmed from each CDR3. Fields, in order: V gene, CDR3 protein.

V gene: TRBV7-9
CDR3 protein: ASSLDRGNEKLF

V gene: TRBV27
CDR3 protein: ASKPTGATNEKLF

V gene: TRBV6-5
CDR3 protein: ASSYPTHYEQY

V gene: TRBV2
CDR3 protein: ASSLSGTGATEAF

V gene: TRBV19
CDR3 protein: ASSIDRVSRQPQH

V gene: TRBV3-1/TRBV3-2
CDR3 protein: ASSQDSGGLYGYT

V gene: TRBV4-1
CDR3 protein: ASSLTGTSADTQY

V gene: TRBV5-5
CDR3 protein: ASSPGQGGEPQH

V gene: TRBV6-5
CDR3 protein: ASSYSGAAMNTEAF

V gene: TRBV5-1
CDR3 protein: ASSSTDSTSTDTQY

V gene: TRBV9
CDR3 protein: ASSRGGSGGTRTDTQY

V gene: TRBV5-1
CDR3 protein: ASSSGFSGQGGNTQY

V gene: TRBV2
CDR3 protein: ASSLDRGYSYGYT

V gene: TRBV4-2
CDR3 protein: ATRREASGGARDTQY

V gene: TRBV5-4
CDR3 protein: ASSWREDYEQY

V gene: TRBV5-1
CDR3 protein: ASSLDRPSGGNTIY

V gene: TRBV2
CDR3 protein: ASSEGHPGGEKLF

V gene: TRBV30
CDR3 protein: AWCSGTGTYEQY

V gene: TRBV3-1/TRBV3-2
CDR3 protein: ASSFPGVGEYGYT

V gene: TRBV3-1/TRBV3-2
CDR3 protein: ASSQPLGNTIY

V gene: TRBV10-3
CDR3 protein: AIQRTGGYNEQF

V gene: TRBV9
CDR3 protein: ASSVAGGGAVDADTQY

V gene: TRBV5-1
CDR3 protein: ASSFTDSLNEQF

V gene: TRBV6-6
CDR3 protein: ASSSRPGQNYGYT

V gene: TRBV18
CDR3 protein: ASSPRQGPDTQY

V gene: TRBV18
CDR3 protein: ASSPGLVETQY